This T cell receptor beta chain was obtained from a study of tumor and adjacent non-tumor tissue in lung cancer. About the study: The cohort had about 12 adenocarcinoma, 2 squamous cell and 1 small cell patients. Aged roughly 30 to 85 years, patients included 10 men and a few women with stage I to III disease. On average, productive TCRbeta reads reached about 4.17 million per sample.

Study-wide points: Normal lung showed higher cumulative top 100 clone frequency than tumor.

With 0 bases removed from V and 7 bases from J, the gap between germline ends came to 7 bases. CDR1 MNHEY and CDR2 SVGEGT come from the germline V gene. The CDR3 loop spans 13 amino acids. About this clonotype: Its specificity is unknown. A read error may explain this, as a much larger clone is one base away.

The library came from three nested PCR rounds adapted from ARM-PCR protocols. MiXCR was run by TCRdb on the multiplex PCR reads, yielding one entry per CDR3 protein. The sample records about 66,000 distinct CDR3 sequences, 55% to 85% being singletons. RNA was extracted from bulk tissue without any cell sorting. This clonotype originated in a man aged 60 to 69 with non-small cell lung cancer. The sequencing sample was made of lung tumor tissue. The chain links TRBV6-2 or TRBV6-3 to TRBJ2-1, with unresolved D. DNA for the CDR3: TGTGCCAGCAGTTACTCGACGGAGAATGAGCAGTTCTTC. Amino acids: CASSYSTENEQFF.